The rows below give T cell receptor beta chains drawn from one sample of a study of OX40 agonist ivuxolimab in advanced cancers. The table came from immunoSEQ multiplex PCR; TCRdb's copy has only in-frame clones and leaves some out. The repertoire includes about 71,000 clones, about nine tenths of them detected once, and approximately 2% sits in the top ten. The sample in question was CD4+ or CD8+ T cells sorted from blood, obtained in a trial of the OX40 agonist ivuxolimab. The source is an adult with an advanced solid tumor such as melanoma, head and neck, liver or kidney cancer. CDR3s include the opening cysteine and the closing phenylalanine or tryptophan. A D gene is named only where the DNA matches it firmly. A row's size may be missing; if present it is once, few, many or a size class.

j_gene: TRBJ2-7; v_gene: TRBV7-2; d_gene: .; abundance: .; CDR3nt: TGTGCCAGCAGCTTAGGGGAGGGGGTTCCCTACGAGCAGTACTTC; CDR3aa: CASSLGEGVPYEQYF
j_gene: TRBJ2-6; v_gene: TRBV4-3; d_gene: .; abundance: .; CDR3nt: TGCGCCAGCAGCCAAGGTCTCTCAGCCTCTGGGGCCAACGTCCTGACTTTC; CDR3aa: CASSQGLSASGANVLTF
j_gene: TRBJ1-5; v_gene: TRBV2; d_gene: .; abundance: .; CDR3nt: TGTGCCAGCAGTGAACAGTATAGCAATCAGCCCCAGCATTTT; CDR3aa: CASSEQYSNQPQHF
j_gene: TRBJ1-1; v_gene: TRBV14; d_gene: .; abundance: .; CDR3nt: TGTGCCAGCAGCGGACACCGTTCTGAAGCTTTCTTT; CDR3aa: CASSGHRSEAFF
j_gene: TRBJ2-5; v_gene: TRBV6-1; d_gene: .; abundance: .; CDR3nt: TGTGCCAGCAGTGCCAGGGGGGGACAGCAAGAGACCCAGTACTTC; CDR3aa: CASSARGGQQETQYF
j_gene: TRBJ1-5; v_gene: TRBV5-8; d_gene: .; abundance: .; CDR3nt: TGTGCCAGCCAACCGGTTGGGTATAGCAATCAGCCCCAGCATTTT; CDR3aa: CASQPVGYSNQPQHF
j_gene: TRBJ1-5; v_gene: TRBV7-2; d_gene: .; abundance: .; CDR3nt: TGTGCCAGCAGCTTATCGGGGGATCAGCCCCAGCATTTT; CDR3aa: CASSLSGDQPQHF
j_gene: TRBJ2-1; v_gene: TRBV7-2; d_gene: TRBD2; abundance: once; CDR3nt: TGTGCCAGCACATCCGGGACTAGTAGGGCCAGCTCCTACAATGAGCAGTTCTTC; CDR3aa: CASTSGTSRASSYNEQFF
j_gene: TRBJ2-7; v_gene: TRBV5-1; d_gene: .; abundance: .; CDR3nt: TGCGCCAGCAACCTTGGGGGGAGAGCGTACGAGCAGTACTTC; CDR3aa: CASNLGGRAYEQYF
j_gene: TRBJ2-1; v_gene: TRBV7-9; d_gene: .; abundance: once; CDR3nt: TGTGCCAGCAGCTTAGCTCGGACCCGGACGTATGAGCAGTTCTTC; CDR3aa: CASSLARTRTYEQFF
j_gene: TRBJ2-7; v_gene: TRBV30; d_gene: .; abundance: .; CDR3nt: TGTGCCTGGAGCGTACAGGGAGGTCTTACCACCGAGCAGTACTTC; CDR3aa: CAWSVQGGLTTEQYF
j_gene: TRBJ2-7; v_gene: TRBV7-8; d_gene: TRBD2; abundance: .; CDR3nt: TGTGCCAGCCGAAGCGCTAGCGGGACCTACGAGCAGTACTTC; CDR3aa: CASRSASGTYEQYF
j_gene: TRBJ2-7; v_gene: TRBV2; d_gene: .; abundance: .; CDR3nt: TGTGCCAGCAGTGTTGGCTACGAGCAGTACTTC; CDR3aa: CASSVGYEQYF
j_gene: TRBJ1-5; v_gene: TRBV27; d_gene: .; abundance: .; CDR3nt: TGTGCCAGCAGTCAGGAAGCTAGCAATCAGCCCCAGCATTTT; CDR3aa: CASSQEASNQPQHF
j_gene: TRBJ1-3; v_gene: TRBV5-3; d_gene: .; abundance: once; CDR3nt: TGTGCCACAGGGGCTGGAAACACCATATATTTT; CDR3aa: CATGAGNTIYF
j_gene: TRBJ1-1; v_gene: TRBV2; d_gene: .; abundance: .; CDR3nt: TGTGCCAGCAGGCCCAACATTGAAGCTTTCTTT; CDR3aa: CASRPNIEAFF
j_gene: TRBJ1-2; v_gene: TRBV18; d_gene: TRBD1; abundance: .; CDR3nt: TGTGCCAGCTCCATGACAGGGGACTATGGCTACACCTTC; CDR3aa: CASSMTGDYGYTF
j_gene: TRBJ1-1; v_gene: TRBV4-1; d_gene: .; abundance: .; CDR3nt: TGCGCCAGCAGCCGAAGTCAGGGGAACACTGAAGCTTTCTTT; CDR3aa: CASSRSQGNTEAFF
j_gene: TRBJ2-7; v_gene: TRBV29-1; d_gene: TRBD1; abundance: .; CDR3nt: TGCAGCGTTGAAGGGGACAGGGGCGAGCAGTACTTC; CDR3aa: CSVEGDRGEQYF
j_gene: TRBJ2-7; v_gene: TRBV5-5; d_gene: TRBD2; abundance: .; CDR3nt: TGTGCCACCGGCCCCGGGGGGTCCTACGAGCAGTACTTC; CDR3aa: CATGPGGSYEQYF
j_gene: TRBJ2-1; v_gene: TRBV9; d_gene: .; abundance: .; CDR3nt: TGTGCCAGCAGCGCCCCTAGAGGGGGGGGAGTCCCGAATGAGCAGTTCTTC; CDR3aa: CASSAPRGGGVPNEQFF
j_gene: TRBJ1-6; v_gene: TRBV19; d_gene: .; abundance: .; CDR3nt: TGTGCCAGTAGTTCCGGACAGACGAATTCACCCCTCCACTTT; CDR3aa: CASSSGQTNSPLHF
j_gene: TRBJ1-5; v_gene: TRBV19; d_gene: .; abundance: .; CDR3nt: TGTGCCAGTAGGGCCGACGGAGGTGGGAATCAGCCCCAGCATTTT; CDR3aa: CASRADGGGNQPQHF
j_gene: TRBJ2-3; v_gene: TRBV5-1; d_gene: .; abundance: .; CDR3nt: TGCGCCAGCAGCCCGCCCTCCTCCGCGGCCACAGATATGCAGTATTTT; CDR3aa: CASSPPSSAATDMQYF
j_gene: TRBJ2-1; v_gene: TRBV7-9; d_gene: .; abundance: once; CDR3nt: TGTGCCAGCAGCTTCCCCAGGGCGGGGTGGAATGAGCAGTTCTTC; CDR3aa: CASSFPRAGWNEQFF
j_gene: TRBJ1-6; v_gene: TRBV6-6; d_gene: .; abundance: .; CDR3nt: TGTGCCAGCAGTACACGGGACCTGAGGAATTCACCCCTCCACTTT; CDR3aa: CASSTRDLRNSPLHF
j_gene: TRBJ2-3; v_gene: TRBV21-1; d_gene: .; abundance: .; CDR3nt: TGTGCCAGCAGCACCTGGCGAAGCACAGATACGCAGTATTTT; CDR3aa: CASSTWRSTDTQYF
j_gene: TRBJ2-1; v_gene: TRBV5-1; d_gene: .; abundance: .; CDR3nt: TGCGCCAGCAGCTTAGGAGCTAGCTCCTACAATGAGCAGTTCTTC; CDR3aa: CASSLGASSYNEQFF
j_gene: TRBJ1-5; v_gene: TRBV28; d_gene: .; abundance: .; CDR3nt: TGTGCCACCAAACCTAGCAATCAGCCCCAGCATTTT; CDR3aa: CATKPSNQPQHF
j_gene: TRBJ1-2; v_gene: TRBV18; d_gene: .; abundance: .; CDR3nt: TGTGCCAGCTCACCTAGCGGAAGCGATGGCTACACCTTC; CDR3aa: CASSPSGSDGYTF
j_gene: TRBJ2-7; v_gene: TRBV15; d_gene: .; abundance: .; CDR3nt: TGTGCCACCAGCAGAGGGGACGAAACCGAGCAGTACTTC; CDR3aa: CATSRGDETEQYF
j_gene: TRBJ1-4; v_gene: TRBV5-1; d_gene: TRBD1; abundance: .; CDR3nt: TGCGCCAGCAGCTTGGGACAGGGGGCGAGGAAACTGTTTTTT; CDR3aa: CASSLGQGARKLFF
j_gene: TRBJ2-7; v_gene: TRBV7-9; d_gene: TRBD1; abundance: .; CDR3nt: TGTGCCAGCAGCTTTGGGGACAGGGGATCCTACGAGCAGTACTTC; CDR3aa: CASSFGDRGSYEQYF
j_gene: TRBJ1-5; v_gene: TRBV27; d_gene: .; abundance: .; CDR3nt: TGTGCCAGCAGCACGCAGCTCAATCAGCCCCAGCATTTT; CDR3aa: CASSTQLNQPQHF
j_gene: TRBJ1-6; v_gene: TRBV6-1; d_gene: .; abundance: .; CDR3nt: TGTGCCAGCAGTGAGTTGGTTATGGCCTATAATTCACCCCTCCACTTT; CDR3aa: CASSELVMAYNSPLHF
j_gene: TRBJ2-1; v_gene: TRBV4-1; d_gene: TRBD1; abundance: .; CDR3nt: TGCGCCAGCAGCCTCGGGACAGGGGGCCCCAATGAGCAGTTCTTC; CDR3aa: CASSLGTGGPNEQFF
j_gene: TRBJ2-3; v_gene: TRBV4-3; d_gene: TRBD2; abundance: .; CDR3nt: TGCGCCAGCAGCCAAGCCCAAGCGGGGGGCACAGATACGCAGTATTTT; CDR3aa: CASSQAQAGGTDTQYF
j_gene: TRBJ1-6; v_gene: TRBV28; d_gene: .; abundance: .; CDR3nt: TGTGCCAGCACTCTGAGGGGAAATTCACCCCTCCACTTT; CDR3aa: CASTLRGNSPLHF
j_gene: TRBJ1-1; v_gene: TRBV7-9; d_gene: .; abundance: .; CDR3nt: TGTGCCAGCAGGAATCTGAACACTGAAGCTTTCTTT; CDR3aa: CASRNLNTEAFF
j_gene: TRBJ1-1; v_gene: TRBV18; d_gene: .; abundance: .; CDR3nt: TGTGCCAGCTCACCAGGGGGAAACGCTGAAGCTTTCTTT; CDR3aa: CASSPGGNAEAFF